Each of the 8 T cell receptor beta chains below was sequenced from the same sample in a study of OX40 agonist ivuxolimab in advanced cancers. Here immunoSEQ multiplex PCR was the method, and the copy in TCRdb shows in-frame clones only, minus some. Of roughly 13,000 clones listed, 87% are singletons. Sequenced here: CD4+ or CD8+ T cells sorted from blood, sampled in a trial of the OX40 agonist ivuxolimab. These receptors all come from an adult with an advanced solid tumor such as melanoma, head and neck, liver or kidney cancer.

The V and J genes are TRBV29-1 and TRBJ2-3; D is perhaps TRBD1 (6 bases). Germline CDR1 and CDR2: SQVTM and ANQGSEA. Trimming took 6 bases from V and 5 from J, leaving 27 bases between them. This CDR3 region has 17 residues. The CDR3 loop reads CSVGKDRAPRGRDTQYF. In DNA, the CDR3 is TGCAGCGTCGGAAAGGATCGAGCCCCCAGGGGTCGAGATACGCAGTATTTT.

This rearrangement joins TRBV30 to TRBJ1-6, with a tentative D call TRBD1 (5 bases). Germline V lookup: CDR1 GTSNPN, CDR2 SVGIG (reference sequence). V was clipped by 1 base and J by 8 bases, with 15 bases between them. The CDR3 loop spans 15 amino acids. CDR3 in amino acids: CAWSGRVTGYSPLHF. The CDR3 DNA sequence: TGTGCCTGGAGTGGCCGGGTCACAGGTTATTCACCCCTCCACTTT.

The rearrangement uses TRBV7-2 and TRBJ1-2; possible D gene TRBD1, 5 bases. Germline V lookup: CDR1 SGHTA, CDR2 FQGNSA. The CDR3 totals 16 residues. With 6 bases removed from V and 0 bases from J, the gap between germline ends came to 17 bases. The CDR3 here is CASSPGGGLANYGYTF. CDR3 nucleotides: TGTGCCAGCAGTCCCGGGGGGGGGTTAGCTAACTATGGCTACACCTTC.

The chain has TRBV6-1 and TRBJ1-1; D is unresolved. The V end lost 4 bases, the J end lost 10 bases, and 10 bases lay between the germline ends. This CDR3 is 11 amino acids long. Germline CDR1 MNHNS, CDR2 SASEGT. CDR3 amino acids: CASSALRVAFF. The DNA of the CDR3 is TGTGCCAGCAGTGCCCTGAGGGTAGCTTTCTTT.

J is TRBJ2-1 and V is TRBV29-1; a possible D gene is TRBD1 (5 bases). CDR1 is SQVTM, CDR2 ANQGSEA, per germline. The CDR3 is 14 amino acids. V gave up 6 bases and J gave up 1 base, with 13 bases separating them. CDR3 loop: CSVSRVSSYNEQFF. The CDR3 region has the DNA TGCAGCGTGTCCAGGGTCTCGTCCTACAATGAGCAGTTCTTC.

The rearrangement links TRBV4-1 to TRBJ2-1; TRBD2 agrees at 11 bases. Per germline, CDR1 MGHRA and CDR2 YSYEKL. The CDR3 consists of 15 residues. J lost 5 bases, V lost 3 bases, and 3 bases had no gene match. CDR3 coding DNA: TGCGCCAGCAGCCAGACTAGCGGGGTCAACAATGAGCAGTTCTTC. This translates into CASSQTSGVNNEQFF.

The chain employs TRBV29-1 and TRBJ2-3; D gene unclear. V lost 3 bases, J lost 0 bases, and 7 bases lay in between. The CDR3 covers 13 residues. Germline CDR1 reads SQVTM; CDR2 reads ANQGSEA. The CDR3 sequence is CSVDDKSTDTQYF. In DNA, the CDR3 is TGCAGCGTTGACGACAAAAGCACAGATACGCAGTATTTT.

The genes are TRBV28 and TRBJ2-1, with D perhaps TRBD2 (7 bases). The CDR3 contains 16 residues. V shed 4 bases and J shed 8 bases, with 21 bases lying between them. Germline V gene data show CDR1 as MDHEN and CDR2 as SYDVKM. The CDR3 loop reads CASSSAGASPMDEQFF. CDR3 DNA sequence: TGTGCCAGCAGTTCGGCGGGGGCCTCCCCCATGGATGAGCAGTTCTTC.